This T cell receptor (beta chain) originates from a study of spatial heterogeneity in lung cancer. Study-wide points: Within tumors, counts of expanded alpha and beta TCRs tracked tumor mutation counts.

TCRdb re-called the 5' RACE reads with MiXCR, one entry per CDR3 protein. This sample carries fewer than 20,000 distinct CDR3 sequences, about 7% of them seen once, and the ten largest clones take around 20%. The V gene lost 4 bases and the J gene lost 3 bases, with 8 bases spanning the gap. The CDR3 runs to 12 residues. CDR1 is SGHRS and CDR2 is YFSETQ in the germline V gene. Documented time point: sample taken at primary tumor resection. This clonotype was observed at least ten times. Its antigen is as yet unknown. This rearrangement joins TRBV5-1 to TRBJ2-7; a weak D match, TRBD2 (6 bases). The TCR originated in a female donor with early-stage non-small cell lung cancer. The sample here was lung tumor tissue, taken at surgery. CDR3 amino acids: CASSLSGYEQYF. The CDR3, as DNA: TGCGCCAGCAGCCTTAGCGGCTACGAGCAGTACTTC.